The rows below give T cell receptor beta chains drawn from one sample of a study of cytomegalovirus exposure and HLA in healthy donors. The repertoire was sequenced with immunoSEQ multiplex PCR; TCRdb's copy has only in-frame clones and lacks some. The profile shows fewer than 100,000 clones, about 80% of them singletons. Input material: PBMCs. All receptors derive from a man in his forties or fifties in good health and CMV-seropositive. Each CDR3 is given with its conserved first and last residue. The D gene is left open where the match is weak. Not every row has a clone size; where given, it reads once, few, many or a size class.

d_gene,abundance,len,v_gene,j_gene,CDR3nt,CDR3aa
TRBD1,NA,14,TRBV6-6,TRBJ1-5,TGTGCCAGCAGCCTGACAGGGGGTGGGCAGCCCCAGCATTTT,CASSLTGGGQPQHF
TRBD1,NA,14,TRBV5-1,TRBJ1-6,TGCGCCAGCAGGGGAAACAGGGGTGATTCACCCCTCCACTTT,CASRGNRGDSPLHF
NA,NA,13,TRBV2,TRBJ1-1,TGTGCCAGCAGTACAGGGTCCCATTCTGAAGCTTTCTTT,CASSTGSHSEAFF
NA,once,15,TRBV7-9,TRBJ1-1,TGTGCCAGCGGTCGATCAGGGATCCTGGTTAATGAAGCTTTCTTT,CASGRSGILVNEAFF
NA,NA,15,TRBV6-1,TRBJ2-7,TGTGCCAGCAGTGAGGTGGGACACGGGACCTACGAGCAGTACTTC,CASSEVGHGTYEQYF
TRBD2,NA,16,TRBV7-2,TRBJ2-5,TGTGCCAGCAGCACCCTGAGAGCGGGGGGGCGGGAGACCCAGTACTTC,CASSTLRAGGRETQYF
NA,NA,16,TRBV4-1,TRBJ1-5,TGCGCCAGCAGCCAAGCCGGAGCGTCCAGCAATCAGCCCCAGCATTTT,CASSQAGASSNQPQHF
NA,NA,11,TRBV28,TRBJ2-5,TGTGCCAGCAGAGCTCCGGAGACCCAGTACTTC,CASRAPETQYF
TRBD2,NA,15,TRBV5-1,TRBJ2-3,TGCGCCAGCAGCTCAGGGACTAGCGGGGGAAATACGCAGTATTTT,CASSSGTSGGNTQYF
NA,once,17,TRBV4-1,TRBJ2-1,TGCGCCAGCAGCCAAGTTCGGGGAGGGGGGATGGAGGATGAGCAGTTCTTC,CASSQVRGGGMEDEQFF
NA,NA,15,TRBV11-2,TRBJ1-5,TGTGCCAGCAGCTTAGGCAGGGAAAGGGGGCAGCCCCAGCATTTT,CASSLGRERGQPQHF
TRBD1,NA,15,TRBV7-8,TRBJ1-1,TGTGCCAGCAGCGGGGACAGGGGGGTCGGCACTGAAGCTTTCTTT,CASSGDRGVGTEAFF
NA,NA,14,TRBV4-1,TRBJ2-3,TGCGCCAGCAGCCAAGATGGTAGGGAGGATACGCAGTATTTT,CASSQDGREDTQYF
TRBD2,NA,16,TRBV5-1,TRBJ2-1,TGCGCCAGCAGCCTACAACCGGGACTAGTATCTGATGAGCAGTTCTTC,CASSLQPGLVSDEQFF
NA,NA,17,TRBV7-6,TRBJ2-5,TGTGCCAGCAGCCCCTTGGGGGGGGGCCCTTTCGAGGAGACCCAGTACTTC,CASSPLGGGPFEETQYF
TRBD2,NA,15,TRBV19,TRBJ2-5,TGTGCCAGTAGTATCTCAGCGGGAGGCAGGGAGACCCAGTACTTC,CASSISAGGRETQYF
NA,NA,15,TRBV28,TRBJ2-1,TGTGCCAGCAGTTTACCCGGGAGCTCCTACAATGAGCAGTTCTTC,CASSLPGSSYNEQFF
NA,NA,14,TRBV6-1,TRBJ1-3,TGTGCCAGCAGTGAACTTAGCTCTGGAAACACCATATATTTT,CASSELSSGNTIYF
TRBD1,NA,15,TRBV7-8,TRBJ2-7,TGTGCCAGCAGCTTTAGGGGGGACAGGCTTTACGAGCAGTACTTC,CASSFRGDRLYEQYF
NA,NA,15,TRBV19,TRBJ2-1,TGTGCCAGTAGTATACAGCGGAGCTCCTACAATGAGCAGTTCTTC,CASSIQRSSYNEQFF
NA,NA,15,TRBV2,TRBJ2-7,TGTGCCAGCAGTGTGAGACAGGACCCACTCTACGAGCAGTACTTC,CASSVRQDPLYEQYF
TRBD2,NA,15,TRBV7-9,TRBJ2-3,TGTGCCAGCAGGGCAGCGGGGGGACGCAGGGATACGCAGTATTTT,CASRAAGGRRDTQYF
TRBD1,once,15,TRBV7-9,TRBJ1-2,TGTGCCAGCAGCCCCCAAGGGACAGGGGCATATGGCTACACCTTC,CASSPQGTGAYGYTF
TRBD2,NA,15,TRBV5-1,TRBJ2-3,TGCGCCAGCAGCGGATATAGCGGGGGCACAGATACGCAGTATTTT,CASSGYSGGTDTQYF
TRBD2,NA,16,TRBV28,TRBJ2-3,TGTGCCAGCAGTTTGGGGACTAGCGGGAAGGGAGATACGCAGTATTTT,CASSLGTSGKGDTQYF
TRBD1,NA,15,TRBV5-1,TRBJ1-6,TGCGCCAGCCGTGAGGGGGCGAACTATAATTCACCCCTCCACTTT,CASREGANYNSPLHF
TRBD1,NA,14,TRBV18,TRBJ1-3,TGTGCCAGCTCACAAGGACAGGGAGGAAACACCATATATTTT,CASSQGQGGNTIYF
TRBD1,few,14,TRBV27,TRBJ1-4,TGTGCCAGCGGTACAGGGGGAGGCGGTGAAAAACTGTTTTTT,CASGTGGGGEKLFF
TRBD1,NA,16,TRBV10-1,TRBJ2-3,TGCGCCAGCAGTTCTTCCGGGACAGGGGATTTGAATACGCAGTATTTT,CASSSSGTGDLNTQYF
NA,NA,13,TRBV10-3,TRBJ1-1,TGTGCCATTATGGACAGCCTCCACACTGAAGCTTTCTTT,CAIMDSLHTEAFF
NA,NA,16,TRBV7-8,TRBJ2-3,TGTGCCAGCAGCTTAGGTACTCCCGGAGGAGGATATACGCAGTATTTT,CASSLGTPGGGYTQYF
NA,NA,17,TRBV10-2,TRBJ1-1,TGCGCCAGCAGTGCCATCCCAGGGGAGGGAATGAACACTGAAGCTTTCTTT,CASSAIPGEGMNTEAFF
TRBD2,NA,13,TRBV15,TRBJ2-1,TGTGCCACCAGCAGCGTAAGCGGGGTTGAGCAGTTCTTC,CATSSVSGVEQFF
NA,NA,15,TRBV4-3,TRBJ2-7,TGCGCCAGCAGCCAAGGATTTGATAGCTCCTACGAGCAGTACTTC,CASSQGFDSSYEQYF
TRBD1,NA,12,TRBV5-1,TRBJ1-2,TGCGCCAGCAGAGAGACAGGGTCTGGCTACACCTTC,CASRETGSGYTF
TRBD1,few,15,TRBV4-1,TRBJ2-7,TGCGCCAGCAGCCAAGGGACAGGTCATTCCTACGAGCAGTACTTC,CASSQGTGHSYEQYF
TRBD2,NA,16,TRBV6-5,TRBJ2-2,TGTGCCAGCAGTTTTTCCGGGACTAGCGGGTCCGGGGAGCTGTTTTTT,CASSFSGTSGSGELFF
NA,NA,11,TRBV6-6,TRBJ2-1,TGTGCCAGCAGTTACACAGGGCAGCAGTTCTTC,CASSYTGQQFF
TRBD1,NA,13,TRBV27,TRBJ2-7,TGTGCCAGCAGCTTGACAGGGTTGGACGAGCAGTACTTC,CASSLTGLDEQYF
TRBD1,once,15,TRBV2,TRBJ2-3,TGTGCCAGCAGTATGGGGGGACAGGTAACAGATACGCAGTATTTT,CASSMGGQVTDTQYF
NA,NA,15,TRBV2,TRBJ1-5,TGTGCCAGCAGTGAGGTGGGGGAGGTCAATCAGCCCCAGCATTTT,CASSEVGEVNQPQHF
TRBD1,NA,15,TRBV28,TRBJ2-1,TGTGCCAGCAGTCAAACAAAACAGGGGTTCAATGAGCAGTTCTTC,CASSQTKQGFNEQFF
NA,NA,14,TRBV7-2,TRBJ2-5,TGTGCCAGCAGCCCAAGACAGGACCAAGAGACCCAGTACTTC,CASSPRQDQETQYF
TRBD2,NA,15,TRBV5-1,TRBJ2-7,TGCGCCAGCGCCGAACCTAGCGGGGGTACCTACGAGCAGTACTTC,CASAEPSGGTYEQYF
TRBD1,NA,15,TRBV2,TRBJ1-6,TGTGCCAGCATCCCGGGACAGGGGGCTTTGTCACCCCTCCACTTT,CASIPGQGALSPLHF
TRBD2,NA,15,TRBV5-6,TRBJ2-4,TGTGCCAGCAGCTTATCTAGCGGGGGGGCTGACATTCAGTACTTC,CASSLSSGGADIQYF
TRBD1,once,14,TRBV27,TRBJ1-2,TGTGCCAGCACCAGGACAGGTCAATCTATTGGCTACACCTTC,CASTRTGQSIGYTF
NA,NA,14,TRBV7-2,TRBJ2-7,TGTGCCAGCAGCGCGTCCCAGGGGTACTACGAGCAGTACTTC,CASSASQGYYEQYF
NA,NA,13,TRBV19,TRBJ1-6,TGTGCCAGTAGCCCCCGGGGACTTTCACCCCTCCACTTT,CASSPRGLSPLHF
NA,few,16,TRBV2,TRBJ1-2,TGTGCCAGCAGTGAAAGTAGGGACATGTTTCTCTATGGCTACACCTTC,CASSESRDMFLYGYTF
TRBD1,NA,15,TRBV12-5,TRBJ1-1,TGTGCTAGTGGTTTGGCGACAGGGGGTCTCACTGAAGCTTTCTTT,CASGLATGGLTEAFF
NA,NA,11,TRBV2,TRBJ1-5,TGTGCCAGCAGGAGGGATCAGCCCCAGCATTTT,CASRRDQPQHF